The 18 T cell receptor beta chains below were found in one sample sequenced in a study of post-analysis software for immune sequencing data. General study findings and limits: Among roughly 5 TRBV segments more frequent in patients than controls were TRBV5-6, TRBV5-1 and TRBV20-1.

Unique molecular identifiers were carried by the TCR beta cDNA libraries. TCRdb re-called the PCR reads through MiXCR, storing one row per CDR3 protein. The table lists some 190,000 distinct CDR3 sequences, 25% to 30% of them singletons, with less than 4% in the top ten. The antigens of these receptors remain unknown. The sample consisted of blood. These receptors originate from a girl aged 2-17 years with multiple sclerosis.

This clonotype was recorded many times. V gene TRBV20-1 combines with J gene TRBJ2-7; 13 bases map to TRBD2. The CDR3 extends over 15 amino acids. Germline CDR1 is DFQATT and CDR2 is SNEGSKA (reference sequence). V gave up 6 bases and J gave up 6 bases; unmatched junction bases: 11. The CDR3 reads CSAPGLAGPTGEQYF. The CDR3 nucleotides are TGCAGTGCCCCGGGACTAGCGGGACCGACTGGCGAGCAGTACTTC.

On this clonotype itself: One end of the junction fails to match germline, which may point to a read error. The chain couples TRBV4-1 to TRBJ1-1; D is ambiguous. This CDR3 comprises 12 residues. Germline CDR1 is MGHRA and CDR2 is YSYEKL. This chain's CDR3 is CAGSQTNTEAFF. The CDR3 region has the DNA TGCGCCGGCAGCCAAACGAACACTGAAGCTTTCTTT.

The rearrangement joins TRBV12-3 or TRBV12-4 to TRBJ1-1; D is perhaps TRBD1 (6 bases). The V gene lost 6 bases and the J gene lost 4 bases, with 12 bases spanning the gap. The CDR3 is 13 residues long. The CDR3: CASRLQGFTEAFF. CDR3 DNA: TGTGCCAGCAGGCTACAGGGTTTCACTGAAGCTTTCTTT.

This clonotype was counted ten times or more. CDR3 sequence: CSARQGLQPQHF. The CDR3 coding sequence is TGCAGCGCCCGACAGGGCTTGCAGCCCCAGCATTTT. The chain uses TRBV29-1 and TRBJ1-5; 7 bases align to TRBD1. V trimming: 7 bases; J trimming: 7 bases; junction bases outside the gene matches: 7. Germline CDR1 SQVTM, CDR2 ANQGSEA. The CDR3 is 12 residues long.

This chain links TRBV27 with TRBJ1-1, with a possible D match to TRBD1 (5 bases). Trimming took off 0 bases at V and 2 bases at J, with 19 bases between the two ends. The CDR3 has 18 residues. Germline CDR1 and CDR2: MNHEY and SMNVEV (reference sequence). The CDR3: CASSLSGPAVPTNTEAFF. The CDR3 region has the DNA TGTGCCAGCAGTTTATCGGGGCCAGCTGTACCAACTAACACTGAAGCTTTCTTT.

The CDR3 reads CASSPGPSGASSYEQYF. The CDR3 DNA reads TGTGCCAGCAGCCCAGGTCCGAGCGGGGCGAGCTCCTACGAGCAGTACTTC. The rearrangement joins TRBV7-2 to TRBJ2-7; TRBD2 aligns across 7 bases. There are 17 residues in the CDR3. The germline V gene has CDR1 SGHTA and CDR2 FQGNSA. The ends lost 5 bases at V and 0 bases at J; junction bases unmatched: 13. The full variable domain, in which reference TRBV7-2 and TRBJ2-7 provide the parts outside the CDR3, is GAGVSQSPSNKVTEKGKDVELRCDPISGHTALYWYRQSLGQGLEFLIYFQGNSAPDKSGLPSDRFSAERTGGSVSTLTIQRTQQEDSAVYLCASSPGPSGASSYEQYFGPGTRLTVT.

A few counts support this clonotype. The rearrangement uses TRBV5-1 and TRBJ2-3; D not resolved. Trimming left V 5 bases short and J 6 bases short, with 7 bases between. Germline V gene data show CDR1 as SGHRS and CDR2 as YFSETQ. The CDR3 runs to 11 residues. Here the CDR3 reads CASSHADTQYF. In DNA form, the CDR3 reads TGCGCCAGCAGTCATGCGGATACGCAGTATTTT.

The chain links TRBV29-1 to TRBJ1-1; D uncertain. V shed 4 bases and J shed 3 bases, with 9 bases lying between them. This CDR3 has 12 residues. Germline V CDR1 and CDR2: SQVTM, ANQGSEA. The CDR3 sequence is CSVGSRDTEAFF. For the CDR3, the DNA is TGCAGCGTTGGTTCGAGGGACACTGAAGCTTTCTTT.

Comment on this clonotype: A read error is possible here, since a much larger clone lies one base away. V and J are TRBV6-5 and TRBJ2-1, with D unclear. The CDR3 contains 12 residues. The germline CDR1 and CDR2 sequences are MNHEY and SVGAGI. The CDR3 DNA follows: TGTGCCAGCAGAGGATTTTACAATGGGCAGTTCTTC. Translated: CASRGFYNGQFF.

The chain uses TRBV10-3 and TRBJ2-3, with 8 nucleotides matching TRBD2. Germline trimming cut 8 bases from V and 3 bases from J; bases unmatched to any gene: 7. Germline V gene data show CDR1 as ENHRY and CDR2 as SYGVKD. The length of the CDR3 is 14 residues. CDR3 DNA: TGTGCCATCCAAAGGGCTAGCGGGACAGATACGCAGTATTTT. Translated: CAIQRASGTDTQYF.

This clonotype was counted between two and nine times. The chain carries TRBV5-1 and TRBJ1-1; 9 bases are a match to TRBD1. Trimming cost V 4 bases and J 3 bases; bases outside gene matches: 7. Germline-derived CDR1 and CDR2 are SGHRS and YFSETQ. CDR3 length equals 15 residues. This CDR3 reads CASSPGTGKDTEAFF. The CDR3 bases are TGCGCCAGCAGCCCCGGGACAGGGAAGGACACTGAAGCTTTCTTT.

The chain has TRBV28 and TRBJ2-3, with a possible D match to TRBD2 (6 bases). Trimming took 7 bases from V and 3 from J, leaving 14 bases between them. The V gene's germline CDR1 is MDHEN and CDR2 SYDVKM. CDR3 length equals 14 residues. Here the CDR3 reads CASTPGGWTDTQYF. The CDR3 DNA sequence: TGTGCCAGCACCCCTGGGGGGTGGACAGATACGCAGTATTTT.

This clonotype was observed many times. The chain employs TRBV20-1 and TRBJ2-1; perhaps TRBD2 as D (6 bases). This CDR3 contains 13 residues. V lost 3 bases and J lost 0, with 6 bases in between. Germline V gene lookup returns CDR1 DFQATT and CDR2 SNEGSKA (reference sequence). The CDR3 nucleotides are TGCAGTGCTAGTAGCGGCTCCTACAATGAGCAGTTCTTC. Encoded protein: CSASSGSYNEQFF.

This clonotype was seen more than once but under ten times. The rearrangement links TRBV12-3 or TRBV12-4 to TRBJ2-3, with 10 bases identical to TRBD2. V gave up 6 bases and J gave up 2 bases; unmatched junction bases: 5. CDR3 length: 15 residues. The DNA for the CDR3 is TGTGCCAGCAGCCTAGCGGGAGTTAACACAGATACGCAGTATTTT. Residues: CASSLAGVNTDTQYF.

Comments on this clonotype: A much larger clone lies one base from this, so it may be a read error. This chain uses TRBV10-3 with TRBJ2-5; D could derive from TRBD1 or TRBD2 (5 bases each). The V gene's germline CDR1 is ENHRY and CDR2 SYGVKD. This CDR3 spans 14 amino acids. The V and J ends lost 5 bases and 4 bases respectively, with 14 bases between them. The CDR3 DNA is TGTGCCATCAGTAAACCCGAGAGGGGAGAGACCCAGTACTTC. It is translated as CAISKPERGETQYF.

This clonotype has at least ten counts. DNA for the CDR3: TGCGCCAGCAGGGTGGGACTAGCGGCACAGGGTGAGCAGTTCTTC. Protein sequence: CASRVGLAAQGEQFF. The V and J genes are TRBV5-1 and TRBJ2-1, with 11 nucleotides matching TRBD2. Germline trimming cut 5 bases from V and 9 bases from J; bases unmatched to any gene: 10. The CDR3 spans 15 residues. Per germline, CDR1 SGHRS and CDR2 YFSETQ.

In the case of this clonotype: One end of the junction varies from germline; a read error may be responsible. This chain connects TRBV5-1 to TRBJ2-1, with D perhaps TRBD1 or TRBD2 (5 bases each). The CDR3 has 15 amino acids. In germline, CDR1 is SGHRS, CDR2 YFSETQ. The CDR3 loop is CAGSSVLGGTDEQFF. Written as DNA, the CDR3 is TGCGCCGGCAGCTCCGTCTTGGGTGGGACGGATGAGCAGTTCTTC.

This clonotype was seen only a few times. This may be a read error: a much more frequent sequence differs by one nucleotide. The V and J genes are TRBV6-2 or TRBV6-3 and TRBJ2-1, with TRBD1 matching over 7 bases. This CDR3 is built from 13 residues. The germline CDR1 and CDR2 sequences are MNHEY and SVGEGT. The junction had 8 bases not matched to a gene; V was cut back by 2 bases and J by 13 bases. CDR3 in amino acids: CASSYQDRQTQFF. CDR3 in DNA: TGTGCCAGCAGTTACCAGGACAGGCAGACCCAGTTCTTC.